This T cell receptor (beta chain) was found in a study of shared clonotypes between healthy human individuals. Germline-derived CDR1 and CDR2 are LNHDA and SQIVND (reference sequence). V trimming: 4 bases; J trimming: 1 base; junction bases outside the gene matches: 7. CDR3 length: 18 residues. Only in-frame clones appear in the TCRdb table, and some are missing; sequencing was by immunoSEQ multiplex PCR. The sample shows roughly 2.6 million clones, 90% to 95% of them seen only once. This chain connects TRBV19 to TRBJ2-6, with TRBD1 matching over 10 bases. The sequenced sample consisted of naive CD4+ T cells sorted from blood. The subset here: CD45RA+ positively selected. The receptor was derived from a man between 18 and 35 years old in good health. CDR3 loop: CASSTRQGAESGANVLTF. The CDR3 region has the DNA TGTGCCAGTAGTACACGACAGGGGGCTGAATCTGGGGCCAACGTCCTGACTTTC.